This TCR delta chain comes out of a study of gamma-delta T cells after stem cell transplantation. TCRdb reanalyzed the RT-PCR reads using CATT. The sample consists of over a thousand delta-chain clones, approximately 1.8% of them appearing once. This clone was seen a few times. V lost 2 bases, J lost 4 bases, and 22 bases lay in between. The germline V gene encodes CDR1 GEAIGNYY and CDR2 EKD. This CDR3 comprises 17 residues. The V call is TRDV2, the J call TRDJ1; D possibly corresponds to TRDD3 (5 bases). Sequencing was carried out using gamma-delta T cells. The receptor comes from a human donor. It is not recorded whose cells these are; they may come from a transplant donor. The CDR3 DNA is TGTGCCTGTGACAAGGTGGACCGGGGGGCCCTCGACGATAAACTCATCTTT. This encodes CACDKVDRGALDDKLIF.